This T cell receptor (beta chain) was captured in a study of cytomegalovirus exposure and HLA in healthy donors. The CDR3 consists of 15 residues. Germline loops: CDR1 SNHLY, CDR2 FYNNEI. V shed 2 bases, J shed 4 bases, and the junction held 7 bases outside the gene matches. Clones were read by immunoSEQ multiplex PCR, and TCRdb kept only the in-frame ones, dropping some. The repertoire holds 50,000 to 65,000 clones, with roughly nine tenths as singletons. This chain uses TRBV2 with TRBJ1-2, with 7 nucleotides matching TRBD1. This clonotype was obtained from a woman under 30 in good health and CMV-seropositive. Sample: PBMCs. CDR3 bases: TGTGCCAGCAGTGAAATGACAGGGTTGCCCTATGGCTACACCTTC. Residues: CASSEMTGLPYGYTF.